This T cell receptor (beta chain) came from a study of blood T cell repertoires in COVID-19. Overall study: Acute and convalescent COVID-19 samples came from the United States, Italy and Spain. In each case, the material was cDNA or gDNA derived from T cells, B-cell-depleted T cells, or PBMCs.

This clone showed up just once. There are 16 residues in the CDR3. From germline, CDR1 is KGHDR and CDR2 SFDVKD. J gave up 8 bases and V 2 bases, and 11 bases lay outside the gene matches. Original processing methods: Amplification from reference gene primers served as the basis for estimated nucleated cell counts. The table came from immunoSEQ multiplex PCR; TCRdb's copy has only in-frame clones and leaves some out. V, J and clone size were drawn from that table, and D and trimming were deduced from the DNA. The sample yields about 96,000 clones, roughly 75% seen once. Sequenced: peripheral blood. The sequence came from a man in his forties or fifties who had recovered from COVID-19. The V call is TRBV24-1, the J call TRBJ2-7, with 10 bases fitting TRBD1. This chain's CDR3 is CATSDSRTGGILQQYF. The DNA for the CDR3 is TGTGCCACCAGTGATTCGAGGACAGGGGGGATTCTTCAGCAGTACTTC.